The clone carrying this T cell receptor beta chain turned up a few times. This record belongs to a study of metastatic and nonmetastatic thyroid tumors. Germline V CDR1 and CDR2: MNHNS, SASEGT. The CDR3 is 16 amino acids. V shed 1 base and J shed 9 bases, with 16 bases lying between them. Treatment of any kind had been given to no patient before thyroid surgery. Through MiXCR, TCRdb re-clonotyped the PCR reads. The sample yields 15,000 or so clones, around 3.6% seen once. The rearrangement links TRBV6-1 to TRBJ1-6, with D possibly being TRBD1 (6 bases). The sample comprised tumor tissue. The TCR comes from a female donor with papillary thyroid cancer or a benign thyroid nodule (not recorded which). Some clones in this sample may be carry-over from other donors' samples. The CDR3 bases are TGTGCCAGCAGTGAAGTCCAGCAACAGGGTGTTTCACCCCTCCACTTT. The encoded protein is CASSEVQQQGVSPLHF.